Detailed here is one T cell receptor beta chain. The record originates from a study of T cell changes during pregnancy in multiple sclerosis. Germline-derived CDR1 and CDR2 are SNHLY and FYNNEI. CDR3 length: 14 amino acids. V was shortened by 1 base and J by 4 bases, with 10 bases between the two germline ends. Measured with immunoSEQ multiplex PCR; TCRdb has only the in-frame clones, and not every one. The table shows fewer than 65,000 clones, with 94% occurring only once. The specimen comprised CD4+ T cells from peripheral blood mononuclear cells, sampled in the third trimester of pregnancy. This chain connects TRBV2 to TRBJ1-2; D is possibly TRBD1 (6 bases). This sequence was found in a female donor with multiple sclerosis, enrolled in a pregnancy study. The CDR3 nucleotides are TGTGCCAGCAGTGAAGGAGGACAGAGCTATGGCTACACCTTC. Its protein product is CASSEGGQSYGYTF.